One sample yielded the 19 T cell receptor beta chains listed below, sequenced in a study of T cell responses to AZD1222 COVID-19 vaccine. The table came from immunoSEQ multiplex PCR; TCRdb's copy has only in-frame clones and leaves some out. Seen here are some 140,000 clones, over 85% observed once, and the top ten hold approximately 6.8%. The specimen comprised peripheral blood, sampled 28 days after the second AZD1222 dose. These receptors were taken from an adult who received the AZD1222 COVID-19 vaccine.

This clone was observed a single time. The chain uses TRBV7-9 and TRBJ2-1; D not resolved. Deletions cut 6 bases from V and 7 bases from J, with 13 bases between. CDR1 and CDR2 (germline): SEHNR, FQNEAQ (reference sequence). The CDR3 length is 13 residues. The CDR3 DNA is TGTGCCAGCAGTCCAGCGATTCGTAATGAGCAGTTCTTC. Its translation: CASSPAIRNEQFF.

The chain uses TRBV7-2 and TRBJ2-7; 11 positions agree with TRBD2. Germline trimming cut 5 bases from V and 3 bases from J; bases unmatched to any gene: 6. This CDR3 has 15 amino acids. The germline CDR1 and CDR2 sequences are SGHTA and FQGNSA. The CDR3 DNA is TGTGCCAGCAGCGCCACTAGCGGGGGAATCTACGAGCAGTACTTC. As protein: CASSATSGGIYEQYF.

The J gene is TRBJ2-7, the V gene TRBV6-2 or TRBV6-3; TRBD1 matches 9 bases. The CDR3 is 18 amino acids. Germline CDR1 is MNHEY and CDR2 is SVGEGT. With 0 bases clipped from V and 0 bases from J, the junction kept 9 bases outside the gene matches. CDR3 region: CASSYSRDRVRSSYEQYF. The DNA for the CDR3 is TGTGCCAGCAGTTACTCGCGGGACAGGGTACGGAGCTCCTACGAGCAGTACTTC.

The chain carries TRBV4-3 and TRBJ1-1; D perhaps matches TRBD1 (6 bases). This CDR3 has 15 amino acids. V lost 0 bases and J lost 9, with 17 bases in between. Germline V lookup: CDR1 LGHNA, CDR2 YSLEER. Here the CDR3 DNA reads TGCGCCAGCAGCCAAGAGGTCGGGGTAGGGGGGAAAGCTTTCTTT. Its protein is CASSQEVGVGGKAFF.

This clone is a singleton in its sample. The chain has TRBV10-1 and TRBJ1-4; a weak D match, TRBD1 (6 bases). Germline-derived CDR1 and CDR2 are WNHNN and SYGVQD (reference sequence). The CDR3 runs to 14 residues. Trimming removed 4 bases at V and 8 bases at J, with 14 bases between. The DNA for the CDR3 is TGCGCCAGCAGTGGCCCCGGGGACAACGAAAAACTGTTTTTT. Amino acids: CASSGPGDNEKLFF.

The chain joins TRBV7-9 to TRBJ2-2; tentative D call: TRBD2 (6 bases). Trimming removed 1 base at V and 1 base at J, with 7 bases between. Germline lookup yields CDR1 SEHNR and CDR2 FQNEAQ (reference sequence). The CDR3 length is 15 residues. In DNA form, the CDR3 reads TGTGCCAGCAGCTTAGGACTAGTGAACACCGGGGAGCTGTTTTTT. It translates to CASSLGLVNTGELFF.

V and J are TRBV7-2 and TRBJ2-7; 9 nucleotides agree with TRBD2. Unmatched junction bases numbered 11, after V lost 5 bases and J lost 0 bases. The CDR3 length is 17 residues. Germline loops: CDR1 SGHTA, CDR2 FQGNSA. The CDR3 is CASSHRVAGGSSYEQYF. In nucleotides, the CDR3 is TGTGCCAGCAGCCACAGAGTCGCGGGGGGGAGCTCCTACGAGCAGTACTTC.

The chain combines TRBV9 with TRBJ2-1; D is perhaps TRBD1 (6 bases). The CDR3 totals 15 residues. Germline lookup yields CDR1 SGDLS and CDR2 YYNGEE. Between the trimmed V and J ends, which lost 6 bases and 5 bases, there was a span of 18 bases. This chain's CDR3 is CASTQRTDGNNEQFF. CDR3 bases: TGTGCCAGCACCCAAAGGACAGACGGGAACAATGAGCAGTTCTTC. Combining the CDR3 with reference TRBV9 and TRBJ2-1 gives the whole variable domain DSGVTQTPKHLITATGQRVTLRCSPRSGDLSVYWYQQSLDQGLQFLIQYYNGEERAKGNILERFSAQQFPDLHSELNLSSLELGDSALYFCASTQRTDGNNEQFFGPGTRLTVL.

The chain uses TRBV12-3 or TRBV12-4 and TRBJ1-1; D ambiguous. V gave up 2 bases and J gave up 8 bases, with 12 bases separating them. This CDR3 spans 13 amino acids. The DNA for the CDR3 is TGTGCCAGCAGTTTAATTAGTAGAGTCGAAGCTTTCTTT. It encodes CASSLISRVEAFF.

V and J are TRBV3-1 (or the pseudogene TRBV3-2) and TRBJ1-1; D call uncertain. CDR3 length: 12 amino acids. With 2 bases removed from V and 1 base from J, the gap between germline ends came to 2 bases. Germline CDR1 and CDR2: LGHDT and YNNKEL (reference sequence). In DNA, the CDR3 is TGTGCCAGCAGCCAACGGAACACTGAAGCTTTCTTT. Its protein product is CASSQRNTEAFF.

The chain joins TRBV2 to TRBJ1-1; unclear D gene. V was pared by 11 bases and J by 10 bases, with 20 bases between. CDR1 is SNHLY and CDR2 is FYNNEI in the germline V gene. CDR3 length equals 12 residues. Written as DNA, the CDR3 is TGTGCCGATCAGACCGATCACCGTCGAGCTTTCTTT. As protein: CADQTDHRRAFF.

The chain employs TRBV7-9 and TRBJ1-1, with TRBD1 matching over 8 bases. Germline V gene data show CDR1 as SEHNR and CDR2 as FQNEAQ (reference sequence). V shed 2 bases and J 4 bases; nucleotides not matched to a gene: 6. The CDR3 runs to 15 residues. The CDR3: CASSLLDRDSTEAFF. CDR3 nucleotides: TGTGCCAGCAGCTTACTGGACAGGGATTCCACTGAAGCTTTCTTT. Combining the CDR3 with reference TRBV7-9 and TRBJ1-1 gives the whole variable domain DTGVSQNPRHKITKRGQNVTFRCDPISEHNRLYWYRQTLGQGPEFLTYFQNEAQLEKSRLLSDRFSAERPKGSFSTLEIQRTEQGDSAMYLCASSLLDRDSTEAFFGQGTRLTVV.

This chain connects TRBV3-1 (or the pseudogene TRBV3-2) to TRBJ2-7; 8 bases agree with TRBD1. Germline V CDR1 and CDR2: LGHDT, YNNKEL (reference sequence). The CDR3 is made up of 14 amino acids. Unmatched junction bases numbered 7, after V lost 5 bases and J lost 4 bases. The CDR3 reads CASSSRGPGYEQYF. CDR3 sequence (DNA): TGTGCCAGCAGCTCCAGGGGGCCGGGGTACGAGCAGTACTTC.

This clone was observed a single time. This chain uses TRBV7-2 with TRBJ2-1, with D perhaps matching TRBD1 or TRBD2 (5 bases each). Looked up from germline, CDR1 is SGHTA and CDR2 is FQGNSA. Trimming stripped 4 bases from V and 5 bases from J, with 21 bases between. The CDR3 consists of 17 residues. The CDR3, as DNA: TGTGCCAGCAGCTCCCAAGTTGGGGGTCGTTCCGACAATGAGCAGTTCTTC. Translating gives CASSSQVGGRSDNEQFF. Combining the CDR3 with reference TRBV7-2 and TRBJ2-1 gives the whole variable domain GAGVSQSPSNKVTEKGKDVELRCDPISGHTALYWYRQSLGQGLEFLIYFQGNSAPDKSGLPSDRFSAERTGGSVSTLTIQRTQQEDSAVYLCASSSQVGGRSDNEQFFGPGTRLTVL.

This sequence joins TRBV12-2 and TRBJ2-5; the table names TRBD1, a call not compared with the DNA. TRBV12-2 is noted as a pseudogene. The CDR3 covers 17 residues. In DNA form, the CDR3 reads TGTGCAAGTCGCTCACTCGGGAGGGACAGGGGGCCTGAGACCCAGTACTTC. It translates to CASRSLGRDRGPETQYF.

This clone was picked up a small number of times. The chain has TRBV3-1 (or the pseudogene TRBV3-2) and TRBJ2-3; 11 bases line up with TRBD2. The ends lost 0 bases at V and 1 base at J; junction bases unmatched: 3. The CDR3 totals 17 residues. Germline V gives CDR1 LGHDT, CDR2 YNNKEL (reference sequence). CDR3 protein: CASSQEVAGGRTDTQYF. The CDR3 coding sequence is TGTGCCAGCAGCCAAGAGGTAGCGGGGGGGCGCACAGATACGCAGTATTTT.

V is TRBV7-8 and J is TRBJ1-2; D gene uncertain. The CDR3 is 15 amino acids. The V gene lost 3 bases and the J gene lost 3 bases, with 14 bases spanning the gap. Germline lookup yields CDR1 SGHVS and CDR2 FQNEAQ. The CDR3, as DNA: TGTGCCAGCAGCTTGGGCATGTCCACCGACTATGGCTACACCTTC. Amino acid sequence: CASSLGMSTDYGYTF.

CDR3 bases: TGTGCCAGCAGCTCGGAGACAGGGGACGCTGAAGCTTTCTTT. Its protein is CASSSETGDAEAFF. The V call is TRBV5-4, the J call TRBJ1-1, with 8 bases identical to TRBD1. Germline-derived CDR1 and CDR2 are SGHNT and YYREEE (reference sequence). V lost 3 bases, J lost 6 bases, and 7 bases stayed unmatched. The CDR3 consists of 14 residues.

The rearrangement joins TRBV7-2 to TRBJ2-1; 11 bases match TRBD2. V was clipped by 1 base and J by 7 bases; unmatched bases: 6. From germline, CDR1 is SGHTA and CDR2 FQGNSA. The CDR3 has 16 amino acids. CDR3 residues: CASSLEASGGWNEQFF. In DNA, the CDR3 is TGTGCCAGCAGCTTAGAGGCTAGCGGGGGGTGGAATGAGCAGTTCTTC.